This TCR beta chain was sequenced during a study of blood T cell repertoires in COVID-19. Study background: Collection of acute and convalescent COVID-19 samples took place in the United States, Italy and Spain. Sample material is recorded as cDNA or gDNA derived from T cells, B-cell-depleted T cells, or PBMCs.

This clone has just one count. Clones were read by immunoSEQ multiplex PCR, and TCRdb kept only the in-frame ones, dropping some. The top ten hold roughly 3% of the sample, which has a few hundred thousand clones, approximately 77% seen once. Sequenced: peripheral blood. The receptor comes from a woman under 30 with acute or convalescent COVID-19.

Here the CDR3 reads CASSFEAGGPNEQFF. The DNA for the CDR3 is TGTGCCAGCAGCTTCGAAGCGGGAGGGCCTAATGAGCAGTTCTTC. The chain employs TRBV11-2 and TRBJ2-1; TRBD2 matches at 10 bases. Germline V gene data show CDR1 as SGHAT and CDR2 as FQNNGV. The CDR3 has 15 residues. The V gene end was trimmed by 3 bases and the J gene end by 7 bases; junction bases not matched to a gene: 6.